One sample yielded the 6 T cell receptor beta chains listed below, sequenced in a study of blood T cell repertoires in COVID-19. Clones were sequenced by immunoSEQ multiplex PCR, and TCRdb holds only the in-frame ones, with some missing. The sample includes 65,000 to 80,000 clones, over 75% of them seen just once. The specimen sequenced was peripheral blood. The receptors come from a man between 65 and 80 years old with active or convalescent COVID-19.

The V gene is TRBV6-5, the J gene TRBJ2-7; 7 bases are a match to TRBD1. This CDR3 comprises 12 residues. Trimming took 2 bases from V and 5 from J; bases not matched to a gene: 0. Germline CDR1 is MNHEY and CDR2 is SVGAGI. The CDR3 sequence is CASSYDRDEQYF. Here the CDR3 DNA reads TGTGCCAGCAGTTACGACAGGGACGAGCAGTACTTC.

The gene calls are TRBV7-7 and TRBJ2-3; tentative D call: TRBD2 (6 bases). The ends were cut back, 5 bases at V and 3 bases at J, with 15 bases in the middle. The CDR3 spans 15 residues. CDR1 is SSHAT and CDR2 is FNYEAQ in the germline V gene (reference sequence). Here the CDR3 reads CASSPTLEGTDTQYF. The CDR3 coding sequence is TGTGCCAGCAGCCCTACGTTGGAGGGGACAGATACGCAGTATTTT.

This clone showed up just once. The chain recombines TRBV4-1 with TRBJ1-1; D might be TRBD1 (6 bases). The CDR3 extends over 15 amino acids. Trimming removed 7 bases from V and 0 bases from J, with 15 bases in between. The V gene's germline CDR1 is MGHRA and CDR2 YSYEKL. The CDR3 protein is CASTSGNRVNTEAFF. The CDR3 nucleotides are TGCGCCAGCACCTCAGGGAACAGGGTGAACACTGAAGCTTTCTTT.

V is TRBV7-2 and J is TRBJ2-7; 7 bases are shared with TRBD1. Germline CDR1 reads SGHTA; CDR2 reads FQGNSA. The CDR3 length is 15 residues. V dropped 3 bases and J dropped 9; count of bases not matched to a gene: 14. CDR3 in amino acids: CASSFASDRQGRQYF. DNA of the CDR3: TGTGCCAGCAGCTTCGCCTCGGACAGGCAAGGAAGGCAGTACTTC.

This clone was detected once. The chain recombines TRBV28 with TRBJ1-5, with a tentative D call TRBD1 (5 bases). There are 15 residues in the CDR3. Germline V gene sequence: CDR1 MDHEN, CDR2 SYDVKM. Trimming removed 3 bases at V and 5 bases at J, with 14 bases between. The CDR3 nucleotides are TGTGCCAGCAGTTTGTGGGGCAGGGTTCATCAGCCCCAGCATTTT. Translating it yields CASSLWGRVHQPQHF.

This sequence joins TRBV5-1 and TRBJ2-2; 8 nucleotides agree with TRBD2. CDR1 is SGHRS, CDR2 YFSETQ, per germline. This CDR3 has 16 amino acids. V trimming: 4 bases; J trimming: 4 bases; junction bases outside the gene matches: 9. Here the CDR3 DNA reads TGCGCCAGCAGCCGGGAGGGTACAGGAGGCACCGGGGAGCTGTTTTTT. Translation: CASSREGTGGTGELFF.